Following are 5 T cell receptor beta chains from one sample sequenced in a study of T cell changes during pregnancy in multiple sclerosis. Profiling relied on immunoSEQ multiplex PCR, and the TCRdb table lists in-frame clones only, not all of them. The table has about 110,000 clones, less than 95% seen once. The material sequenced was peripheral blood, taken before pregnancy. The receptors here all came from a female donor with multiple sclerosis, enrolled in a pregnancy study.

Turning to this clone: Germline and junction disagree at one end, which may indicate a read error. CDR3 coding DNA: TGTGCCAGCAGCTCCCTTAACCCGGGACTAGCGGGAGGGCCACCTTCGACGTTC. Translated: CASSSLNPGLAGGPPSTF. This rearrangement joins TRBV2 to TRBJ2-7; 16 bases match TRBD2. CDR1 and CDR2 (germline): SNHLY, FYNNEI. CDR3 length equals 18 residues.

The chain has TRBV11-3 and TRBJ2-7; TRBD1 aligns across 7 bases. After removal of 5 bases from V and 2 bases from J, the junction contained 3 bases not matched to a gene. There are 13 residues in the CDR3. CDR1 SGHNT and CDR2 YENEEA come from the germline V gene. The CDR3 bases are TGTGCCAGCAGCCCGGGACAGACCTACGAGCAGTACTTC. Amino acid sequence: CASSPGQTYEQYF.

The genes are TRBV19 and TRBJ1-3; perhaps TRBD1 as D (5 bases). Trimming pared 3 bases from V and 0 bases from J, leaving 12 bases between. The germline V gene has CDR1 LNHDA and CDR2 SQIVND (reference sequence). The CDR3 loop spans 16 amino acids. CDR3 sequence reads: CASSMGLPSSGNTIYF. In DNA form, the CDR3 reads TGTGCCAGTAGTATGGGACTCCCGAGCTCTGGAAACACCATATATTTT.

The V gene is TRBV28, the J gene TRBJ1-1; the match to TRBD1 covers 10 bases. CDR1 MDHEN and CDR2 SYDVKM come from the germline V gene. V lost 7 bases, J lost 3 bases, and 2 bases stayed unmatched. This CDR3 is built from 13 residues. CDR3 nucleotide sequence: TGTGCCAGCATGACAGGGGGCCACACTGAAGCTTTCTTT. As protein: CASMTGGHTEAFF.

This clone was recorded only once. V usage is TRBV7-3 and J usage is TRBJ2-6, with D tentatively TRBD1 (5 bases). Per the germline V gene, CDR1 is SGHTA and CDR2 is FQGTGA. The CDR3 is 17 residues long. V was shortened by 1 base and J by 3 bases, with 13 bases between the two germline ends. As DNA, the CDR3 is TGTGCCAGCAGCTTAATACCCAGGGCTATTGGGGCCAACGTCCTGACTTTC. It yields the protein CASSLIPRAIGANVLTF. Drawing the rest from reference TRBV7-3 and TRBJ2-6, the complete variable domain is GAGVSQTPSNKVTEKGKYVELRCDPISGHTALYWYRQSLGQGPEFLIYFQGTGAADDSGLPNDRFFAVRPEGSVSTLKIQRTERGDSAVYLCASSLIPRAIGANVLTFGAGSRLTVL.